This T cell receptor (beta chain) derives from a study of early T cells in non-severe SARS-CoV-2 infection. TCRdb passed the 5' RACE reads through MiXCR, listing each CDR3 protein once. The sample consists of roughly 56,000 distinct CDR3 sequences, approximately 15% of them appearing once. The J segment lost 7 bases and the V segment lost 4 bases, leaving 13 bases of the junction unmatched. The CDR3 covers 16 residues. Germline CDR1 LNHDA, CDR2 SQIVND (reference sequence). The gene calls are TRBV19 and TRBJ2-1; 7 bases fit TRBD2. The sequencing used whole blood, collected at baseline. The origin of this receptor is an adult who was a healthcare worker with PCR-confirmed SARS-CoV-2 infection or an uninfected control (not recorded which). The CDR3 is CASSSTPGGRKNEQFF. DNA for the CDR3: TGTGCCAGTAGTAGCACCCCGGGGGGACGGAAAAATGAGCAGTTCTTC.